Below are 30 T cell receptor beta chains sequenced from a single sample in a study of shared clonotypes between healthy human individuals (dated by TCRdb to the early 2020s). To prepare the library, the immunoSEQ multiplex PCR assay was applied. TCRdb's version of the immuneACCESS table is confined to in-frame rearrangements and falls short of the full clone set. An unresolved V gene accounts for under half of the shortfall where checked; the remainder is of unknown origin. This sample holds about 2.1 million clones; 90% to 95% were observed only once. Together, the top ten hold more than 1.5% of the sample. CD8 naive samples were CD45RO-negative cells positively selected for CCR7, giving a CD45RA+CCR7+ population that excluded TemRA cells. The sample consisted of naive CD8+ T cells from PBMCs. The sample's cell subset or site label, in plain terms: CD45RA+CCR7+. These TCRs come from a man between 18 and 35 years old in good health. Some clones in this sample may be carry-over from other donors' samples.

The rearrangement joins TRBV28 to TRBJ1-5; maybe TRBD1 (5 bases). The germline CDR1 and CDR2 sequences are MDHEN and SYDVKM. V was pared by 6 bases and J by 5 bases, with 14 bases between. The CDR3 runs 14 residues. In DNA, the CDR3 is TGTGCCAGCAGCGCCCCCGGGACCCATCAGCCCCAGCATTTT. It translates to CASSAPGTHQPQHF. The whole variable domain, remainder taken from reference TRBV28 and TRBJ1-5, is DVKVTQSSRYLVKRTGEKVFLECVQDMDHENMFWYRQDPGLGLRLIYFSYDVKMKEKGDIPEGYSVSREKKERFSLILESASTNQTSMYLCASSAPGTHQPQHFGDGTRLSIL.

This clone was counted between two and nine times. This chain uses TRBV12-5 with TRBJ1-1; possible D gene TRBD1, 6 bases. The CDR3 consists of 13 residues. Germline-derived CDR1 and CDR2 are LGHNT and FRNRAP. The V gene lost 7 bases and the J gene lost 1 base, with 10 bases spanning the gap. CDR3 nucleotides: TGTGCTAGTGCCTTGACAGGGAACACTGAAGCTTTCTTT. It codes for CASALTGNTEAFF.

The chain combines TRBV7-9 with TRBJ2-1, with 8 bases that match TRBD1. From germline, CDR1 is SEHNR and CDR2 FQNEAQ (reference sequence). The CDR3 consists of 15 residues. With V trimmed by 5 bases and J by 8 bases, 11 bases remained unmatched. CDR3 in amino acids: CASSPGQATFDEQFF. The CDR3 DNA sequence: TGTGCCAGCAGCCCGGGACAGGCCACGTTCGATGAGCAGTTCTTC.

This clone was observed a single time. This chain links TRBV6-4 with TRBJ2-3, with TRBD2 as a possible D gene (7 bases). Germline CDR1 and CDR2: MRHNA and SNTAGT. This CDR3 region has 16 residues. V lost 2 bases and J lost 3, with 15 bases in between. Here the CDR3 DNA reads TGTGCCAGCAGTGACATGGCGGGGGCAGAAACAGATACGCAGTATTTT. Translated: CASSDMAGAETDTQYF.

CDR3 residues: CAWAPGGDYEQYF. CDR3 sequence (DNA): TGTGCCTGGGCCCCGGGGGGGGACTACGAGCAGTACTTC. The chain couples TRBV30 to TRBJ2-5, with TRBD2 matching 8 bases. The J call is doubtful: the DNA matches TRBJ2-7 better. Looked up from germline, CDR1 is GTSNPN and CDR2 is SVGIG (reference sequence). The CDR3 consists of 13 residues.

The chain employs TRBV19 and TRBJ1-3; D possibly corresponds to TRBD1 (6 bases). Germline V gene data show CDR1 as LNHDA and CDR2 as SQIVND (reference sequence). The CDR3 is made up of 14 amino acids. Trimming stripped 5 bases from V and 4 bases from J, with 12 bases between. CDR3 coding DNA: TGTGCCAGTAGTTACAGGGAGCCCGGAAACACCATATATTTT. This gives the protein CASSYREPGNTIYF.

V is TRBV27 and J is TRBJ1-4; 8 nucleotides align to TRBD1. The J segment lost 4 bases and the V segment lost 6 bases, leaving 7 bases of the junction unmatched. The CDR3 covers 15 residues. Germline V lookup: CDR1 MNHEY, CDR2 SMNVEV (reference sequence). CDR3 in DNA: TGTGCCAGCAGCCCATCGACAGGGGTTAATGAAAAACTGTTTTTT. Its translation is CASSPSTGVNEKLFF.

The chain carries TRBV4-3 and TRBJ2-7; a weak D match, TRBD1 (5 bases). V was pared by 3 bases and J by 5 bases, with 17 bases between. The CDR3 is 15 amino acids. Germline CDR1 reads LGHNA; CDR2 reads YSLEER. The CDR3 region has the DNA TGCGCCAGCAGCCAGGAAGATGGCAGGGCAAACGAGCAGTACTTC. This translates into CASSQEDGRANEQYF.

This clone was observed a few times. The chain employs TRBV7-2 and TRBJ2-7; weak D call: TRBD2 (6 bases). The CDR3 runs 13 residues. Germline V lookup: CDR1 SGHTA, CDR2 FQGNSA. Trimming removed 5 bases at V and 4 bases at J, with 12 bases between. CDR3 region: CASSPGRRYEQYF. The CDR3 DNA sequence: TGTGCCAGCAGCCCAGGGAGGAGGTACGAGCAGTACTTC.

This clone was seen just once. V gene TRBV9 combines with J gene TRBJ2-7; 10 bases are a match to TRBD1. CDR3 length: 15 residues. Germline trimming cut 3 bases from V and 3 bases from J; bases unmatched to any gene: 6. CDR1 and CDR2 from the germline V gene are SGDLS and YYNGEE. The CDR3: CASSEGQGISYEQYF. CDR3 bases: TGTGCCAGCAGCGAGGGACAGGGGATAAGCTACGAGCAGTACTTC. Variable domain in full (rest from reference TRBV9 and TRBJ2-7): DSGVTQTPKHLITATGQRVTLRCSPRSGDLSVYWYQQSLDQGLQFLIQYYNGEERAKGNILERFSAQQFPDLHSELNLSSLELGDSALYFCASSEGQGISYEQYFGPGTRLTVT.

The chain has TRBV7-2 and TRBJ1-5; a weak D match, TRBD1 (5 bases). Germline lookup yields CDR1 SGHTA and CDR2 FQGNSA. The CDR3 consists of 16 residues. V was trimmed by 2 bases and J by 3 bases, leaving 14 bases between them. The CDR3 loop reads CASSLRGVGVNQPQHF. CDR3 coding DNA: TGTGCCAGCAGCTTACGGGGGGTTGGGGTCAATCAGCCCCAGCATTTT.

The rearrangement links TRBV7-9 to TRBJ2-7; no clear D gene. This CDR3 is 13 amino acids long. Trimming removed 1 base at V and 7 bases at J, with 11 bases between. Germline V lookup: CDR1 SEHNR, CDR2 FQNEAQ (reference sequence). The CDR3: CASSLGTAQEQYF. For the CDR3, the DNA is TGTGCCAGCAGCTTAGGGACGGCCCAAGAGCAGTACTTC.

The rearrangement links TRBV7-6 to TRBJ2-5; 10 nucleotides agree with TRBD1. This CDR3 region has 16 residues. Germline trimming cut 2 bases from V and 4 bases from J; bases unmatched to any gene: 7. Germline assignment: CDR1 SGHVS and CDR2 FNYEAQ. The DNA for the CDR3 is TGTGCCAGCAGCTTAACTGACAGGGGGCGTCGAGAGACCCAGTACTTC. Translated: CASSLTDRGRRETQYF.

The chain recombines TRBV9 with TRBJ2-1, with 9 positions matching TRBD2. The CDR3 totals 15 residues. The germline CDR1 and CDR2 sequences are SGDLS and YYNGEE. The ends lost 3 bases at V and 8 bases at J; junction bases unmatched: 9. The chain's CDR3 is CASSASGTSSDEQFF. The CDR3 DNA is TGTGCCAGCAGCGCCTCCGGGACTAGCTCCGATGAGCAGTTCTTC. The whole variable domain, remainder taken from reference TRBV9 and TRBJ2-1, is DSGVTQTPKHLITATGQRVTLRCSPRSGDLSVYWYQQSLDQGLQFLIQYYNGEERAKGNILERFSAQQFPDLHSELNLSSLELGDSALYFCASSASGTSSDEQFFGPGTRLTVL.

J is TRBJ1-1 and V is TRBV19; possibly TRBD1 for D (6 bases). The CDR3 length is 13 residues. Germline V gives CDR1 LNHDA, CDR2 SQIVND (reference sequence). Trimming removed 6 bases at V and 3 bases at J, with 11 bases between. The CDR3 spells CASREGGYTEAFF. The CDR3 DNA follows: TGTGCCAGTAGAGAGGGGGGGTACACTGAAGCTTTCTTT.

This clone was found once. V usage is TRBV29-1 and J usage is TRBJ2-5; D unresolved. Trimming left V 1 base short and J 3 bases short, with 6 bases between. The CDR3 totals 12 residues. Germline CDR1 reads SQVTM; CDR2 reads ANQGSEA. DNA for the CDR3: TGCAGCGTTGAAGTTGGGGAAGAGACCCAGTACTTC. Translating it yields CSVEVGEETQYF. The whole variable domain, filled in from reference TRBV29-1 and TRBJ2-5, reads SAVISQKPSRDICQRGTSLTIQCQVDSQVTMMFWYRQQPGQSLTLIATANQGSEATYESGFVIDKFPISRPNLTFSTLTVSNMSPEDSSIYLCSVEVGEETQYFGPGTRLLVL.

In this sample, this clone turned up a few times. Compared with germline, one end of the junction differs, possibly owing to a read error. The gene calls are TRBV4-1 and TRBJ1-2, with D maybe TRBD1 (6 bases). The CDR3 is made up of 14 amino acids. Per the germline V gene, CDR1 is MGHRA and CDR2 is YSYEKL. The CDR3 sequence is CASRQAPQGQGYTF. For the CDR3, the DNA is TGCGCCAGCAGACAAGCACCCCAGGGACAAGGCTACACCTTC.

The table lists this clone with a count of one. This chain connects TRBV10-3 to TRBJ2-7; TRBD2 matches at 11 bases. The trim removed 10 bases at V and 7 bases at J, leaving 15 bases unmatched. Germline V gene lookup returns CDR1 ENHRY and CDR2 SYGVKD. This CDR3 comprises 15 residues. This CDR3 is CATLPGTSGPGEQYF. Here the CDR3 DNA reads TGTGCCACCCTCCCCGGGACTAGCGGCCCGGGAGAGCAGTACTTC.

Notes on this clone: Other DNA sequences in the same sample also yield this CDR3. The V gene is TRBV27, the J gene TRBJ2-2, with D possibly being TRBD1 (6 bases). Germline V gene lookup returns CDR1 MNHEY and CDR2 SMNVEV (reference sequence). There are 13 residues in the CDR3. The V gene lost 5 bases and the J gene lost 6 bases, with 10 bases spanning the gap. This chain's CDR3 is CASSPRGAGELFF. In nucleotides, the CDR3 is TGTGCCAGCAGTCCCAGGGGTGCCGGGGAGCTGTTTTTT.

The J gene is TRBJ1-3, the V gene TRBV9, with 12 bases matching TRBD1. J was trimmed by 4 bases and V by 0 bases; bases with no gene match: 5. The germline V gene has CDR1 SGDLS and CDR2 YYNGEE. The length of the CDR3 is 17 residues. The CDR3 protein is CASSVGSGTGGGNTIYF. The DNA for the CDR3 is TGTGCCAGCAGCGTAGGATCAGGGACAGGGGGCGGAAACACCATATATTTT.

V gene TRBV28 combines with J gene TRBJ2-2, with 9 bases lining up with TRBD1. The V segment lost 3 bases and the J segment 7 bases; nucleotides outside the gene matches: 9. CDR1 and CDR2 from the germline V gene are MDHEN and SYDVKM. This CDR3 contains 16 residues. The CDR3 loop is CASSFRGTGIGGELFF. DNA for the CDR3: TGTGCCAGCAGTTTTCGCGGGACAGGGATCGGCGGGGAGCTGTTTTTT.

The rearrangement links TRBV29-1 to TRBJ2-1; 7 bases match TRBD2. Trimming took 7 bases from V and 5 from J; bases not matched to a gene: 8. CDR1 is SQVTM and CDR2 is ANQGSEA in the germline V gene. This CDR3 region has 13 residues. In DNA form, the CDR3 reads TGCAGCGCGCGGGAGTTTGGGAACAATGAGCAGTTCTTC. Protein: CSAREFGNNEQFF.

Regarding this clone: This sample includes further DNA sequences coding for the same CDR3. The J gene is TRBJ2-7, the V gene TRBV5-1; 9 bases map to TRBD1. In germline, CDR1 is SGHRS, CDR2 YFSETQ. The CDR3 runs 12 residues. V was pared by 5 bases and J by 3 bases, with 0 bases of the junction left unmatched. CDR3 sequence: CASRGQGYEQYF. The CDR3 DNA reads as TGCGCCAGCAGGGGACAGGGCTACGAGCAGTACTTC. Drawing the rest from reference TRBV5-1 and TRBJ2-7, the complete variable domain is KAGVTQTPRYLIKTRGQQVTLSCSPISGHRSVSWYQQTPGQGLQFLFEYFSETQRNKGNFPGRFSGRQFSNSRSEMNVSTLELGDSALYLCASRGQGYEQYFGPGTRLTVT.

The J gene is TRBJ2-2, the V gene TRBV4-1; TRBD2 might be the D (7 bases). Germline V CDR1 and CDR2: MGHRA, YSYEKL. Trimming left V 4 bases short and J 10 bases short, with 13 bases between. The CDR3 runs 13 residues. The CDR3 spells CASSREGGKELFF. The CDR3 DNA follows: TGCGCCAGCAGCCGCGAGGGGGGGAAGGAGCTGTTTTTT.

The chain links TRBV13 to TRBJ2-3; D is unresolved. Germline-derived CDR1 and CDR2 are PRHDT and FYEKMQ (reference sequence). Trimming removed 5 bases from V and 6 bases from J, with 9 bases in between. CDR3 length: 12 residues. The chain's CDR3 is CASSPQRDTQYF. The CDR3 DNA sequence: TGTGCCAGCAGCCCACAGAGGGATACGCAGTATTTT.

The V call is TRBV25-1, the J call TRBJ2-7; TRBD1 might be the D (6 bases). V was shortened by 6 bases and J by 5 bases, with 17 bases between the two germline ends. In germline, CDR1 is MGHDK, CDR2 SYGVNS. The length of the CDR3 is 14 residues. The CDR3 protein is CASRDSADGDEQYF. CDR3 in DNA: TGTGCCAGCAGGGACAGCGCCGATGGGGACGAGCAGTACTTC.

The CDR3 spells CAWRGLTDTQYF. The CDR3, as DNA: TGTGCCTGGAGGGGTCTAACAGATACGCAGTATTTT. This chain connects TRBV30 to TRBJ2-3; D remains ambiguous. The CDR3 runs 12 residues. The V end was cut by 3 bases, the J end by 3 bases, with 7 bases between. From germline, CDR1 is GTSNPN and CDR2 SVGIG (reference sequence).

The rearrangement links TRBV11-2 to TRBJ1-1; D unclear. CDR3 length: 15 amino acids. The V end lost 3 bases, the J end lost 4 bases, and 15 bases lay between the germline ends. In germline, CDR1 is SGHAT, CDR2 FQNNGV. The DNA for the CDR3 is TGTGCCAGCAGCTTCATGAGGGCCGCGGCCACTGAAGCTTTCTTT. As protein: CASSFMRAAATEAFF.

The rearrangement joins TRBV7-9 to TRBJ1-2; D may be TRBD1 (6 bases). The V gene's germline CDR1 is SEHNR and CDR2 FQNEAQ (reference sequence). V shed 4 bases and J shed 3 bases, with 21 bases lying between them. CDR3 length: 17 residues. The CDR3 DNA follows: TGTGCCAGCAGCTCCCCGAGAGGGGGGGCGCTTCACTATGGCTACACCTTC. Encoded protein: CASSSPRGGALHYGYTF.

The chain has TRBV11-3 and TRBJ2-7; D is perhaps TRBD1 or TRBD2 (7 bases each). Germline CDR1 is SGHNT and CDR2 is YENEEA. V lost 1 base to trimming and J lost 3 bases, with 25 bases between them. The CDR3 spans 19 residues. This CDR3 reads CASSLVGGGRDSCHYEQYF. DNA for the CDR3: TGTGCCAGCAGCTTAGTAGGCGGGGGTCGGGACAGCTGCCACTACGAGCAGTACTTC.